This TCR beta chain was found in a study of CD8+CD57+ T cells in acquired aplastic anemia. Study overall: DNA recovered from sorted CD4+ and CD8+ cells had a mean of approximately 3 ug.

Genomic DNA served as template for TCR beta VDJ and CDR3 profiling. From the reads, TCRdb called clonotypes with MiXCR, one entry per CDR3 protein. The sample shows some 170,000 distinct CDR3 sequences, around half of them seen only once. Germline lookup yields CDR1 SEHNR and CDR2 FQNEAQ (reference sequence). The CDR3 is 8 amino acids in total, end residues counted. Patients included in sequencing had previously demonstrated CD8+CD57+ cell expansion by flow cytometry. Comment on this clonotype: Likely a read error: the CDR3 ends without its conserved phenylalanine or tryptophan. It is unclear where the CDR3 begins or ends on the DNA, so no DNA is shown, and the CDR3 is as TCRdb lists it.

The J gene is TRBJ1-6, the V gene TRBV7-9. The receptor was isolated from a human donor with aplastic anemia. Sequencing was performed on sorted CD4+, CD8+, or CD8+CD57+ T cells (not recorded which) from PBMCs. The CDR3 loop reads CASSLASA.